Each of the 5 T cell receptor beta chains below was sequenced from the same sample in a study of CD8 T cells in ankylosing spondylitis. Each CDR3 protein is one row after TCRdb ran MiXCR on the 5' RACE reads. The top ten hold 6.6% of the sample, which has hundreds of thousands of distinct CDR3 sequences, roughly 24% seen once. Specimen: blood, either unsorted or a sorted T cell fraction (not recorded which). These TCRs come from a male donor with ankylosing spondylitis or in good health (not recorded which).

The rearrangement uses TRBV15 and TRBJ2-1, with D unresolved. The CDR3 loop spans 13 amino acids. CDR1 and CDR2 from the germline V gene are LNHNV and YYDKDF (reference sequence). Trimming cost V 0 bases and J 5 bases, with 5 bases left between them. CDR3 protein: CATSRDPNNEQFF. DNA for the CDR3: TGTGCCACCAGCAGAGATCCAAACAATGAGCAGTTCTTC.

This clonotype was picked up a small number of times. This rearrangement joins TRBV7-2 to TRBJ2-1; D perhaps matches TRBD2 (7 bases). Germline V CDR1 and CDR2: SGHTA, FQGNSA. V was clipped by 5 bases and J by 8 bases, with 16 bases between them. This CDR3 has 14 amino acids. CDR3 sequence: CASSPEGGMDEQFF. In nucleotides, the CDR3 is TGTGCCAGCAGCCCAGAGGGGGGGATGGATGAGCAGTTCTTC.

The genes are TRBV4-3 and TRBJ2-1; unclear D gene. Trimming removed 2 bases at V and 6 bases at J, with 11 bases between. Germline assignment: CDR1 LGHNA and CDR2 YSLEER. This CDR3 is 14 amino acids long. CDR3 residues: CASSQRPYSNEQFF. The CDR3 DNA is TGCGCCAGCAGCCAACGACCGTACTCCAATGAGCAGTTCTTC.

This clonotype was detected many times. The rearrangement links TRBV5-1 to TRBJ2-1; TRBD2 matches at 11 bases. J lost 3 bases, V lost 1 base, and 6 bases had no gene match. Germline-derived CDR1 and CDR2 are SGHRS and YFSETQ. There are 17 residues in the CDR3. CDR3 amino acids: CASSLSGGLADYNEQFF. CDR3 sequence (DNA): TGCGCCAGCAGCTTGTCCGGGGGACTAGCGGACTACAATGAGCAGTTCTTC.

This clonotype came up many times. The chain employs TRBV4-3 and TRBJ2-5; D is undetermined. The V end lost 1 base, the J end lost 1 base, and 10 bases lay between the germline ends. CDR1 is LGHNA, CDR2 YSLEER, per germline. CDR3 length equals 15 residues. As DNA, the CDR3 is TGCGCCAGCAGCCAAGTAGGAAACAGCCAAGAGACCCAGTACTTC. Amino acid sequence: CASSQVGNSQETQYF.